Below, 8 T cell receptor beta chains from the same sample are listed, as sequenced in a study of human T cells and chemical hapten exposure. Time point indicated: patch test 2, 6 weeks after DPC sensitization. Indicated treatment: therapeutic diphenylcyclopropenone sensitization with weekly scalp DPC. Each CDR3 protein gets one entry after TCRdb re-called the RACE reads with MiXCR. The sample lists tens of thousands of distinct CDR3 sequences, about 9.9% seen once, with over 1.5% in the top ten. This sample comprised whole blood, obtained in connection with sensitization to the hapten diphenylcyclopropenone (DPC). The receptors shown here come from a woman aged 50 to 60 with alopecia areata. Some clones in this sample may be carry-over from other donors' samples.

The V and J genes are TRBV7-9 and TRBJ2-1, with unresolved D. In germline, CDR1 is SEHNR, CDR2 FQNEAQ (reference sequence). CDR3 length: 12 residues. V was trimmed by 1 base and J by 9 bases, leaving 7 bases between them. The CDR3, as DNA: TGTGCCAGCAGCTTAGACTCCTCTGAGCAGTTCTTC. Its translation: CASSLDSSEQFF. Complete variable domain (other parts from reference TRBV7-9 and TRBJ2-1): DTGVSQNPRHKITKRGQNVTFRCDPISEHNRLYWYRQTLGQGPEFLTYFQNEAQLEKSRLLSDRFSAERPKGSFSTLEIQRTEQGDSAMYLCASSLDSSEQFFGPGTRLTVL.

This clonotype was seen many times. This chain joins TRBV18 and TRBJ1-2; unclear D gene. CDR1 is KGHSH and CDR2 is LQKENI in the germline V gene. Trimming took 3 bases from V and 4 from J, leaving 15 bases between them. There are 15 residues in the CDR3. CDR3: CASSPQQDESYGYTF. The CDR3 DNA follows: TGTGCCAGCTCACCGCAACAAGACGAGAGCTATGGCTACACCTTC.

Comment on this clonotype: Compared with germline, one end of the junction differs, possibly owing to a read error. The CDR3 loop is CASSSPQDGRTLNF. CDR3 nucleotide sequence: TGTGCCAGCAGCTCTCCCCAGGACGGACGGACTCTCAACTTC. This chain links TRBV9 with TRBJ1-2, with D hard to call. Germline values: CDR1 SGDLS, CDR2 YYNGEE. The CDR3 covers 14 residues.

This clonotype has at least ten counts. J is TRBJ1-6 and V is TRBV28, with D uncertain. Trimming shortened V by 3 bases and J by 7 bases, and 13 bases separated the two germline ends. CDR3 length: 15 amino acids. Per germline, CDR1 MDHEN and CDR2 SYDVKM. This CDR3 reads CASSFSSNPNSPLHF. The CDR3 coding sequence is TGTGCCAGCAGTTTCTCGTCTAATCCCAATTCACCCCTCCACTTT.

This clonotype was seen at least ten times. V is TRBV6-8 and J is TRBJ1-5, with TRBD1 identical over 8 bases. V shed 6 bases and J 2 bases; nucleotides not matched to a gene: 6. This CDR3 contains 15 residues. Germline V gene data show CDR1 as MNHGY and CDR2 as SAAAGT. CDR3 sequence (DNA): TGTGCCAGCAGGCCCCCGGGACAGGGCAATCAGCCCCAGCATTTT. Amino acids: CASRPPGQGNQPQHF.

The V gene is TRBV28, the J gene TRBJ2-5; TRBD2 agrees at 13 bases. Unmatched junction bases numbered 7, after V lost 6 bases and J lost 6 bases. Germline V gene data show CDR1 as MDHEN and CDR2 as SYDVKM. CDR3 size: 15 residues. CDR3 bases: TGTGCCAGCAGAGAGACTAGCGGGAGGTTGAAGACCCAGTACTTC. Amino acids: CASRETSGRLKTQYF.

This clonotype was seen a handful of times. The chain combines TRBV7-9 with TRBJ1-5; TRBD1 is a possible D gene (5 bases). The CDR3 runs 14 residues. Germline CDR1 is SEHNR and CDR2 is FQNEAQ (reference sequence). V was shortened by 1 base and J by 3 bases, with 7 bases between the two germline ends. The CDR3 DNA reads TGTGCCAGCAGCTTAGAGGGACTCAATCAGCCCCAGCATTTT. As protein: CASSLEGLNQPQHF.

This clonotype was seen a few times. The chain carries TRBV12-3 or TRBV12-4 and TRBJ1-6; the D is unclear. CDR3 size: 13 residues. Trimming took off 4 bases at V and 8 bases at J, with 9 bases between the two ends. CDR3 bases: TGTGCCAGCAGTTACAGCACTTATTCACCCCTCCACTTT. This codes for CASSYSTYSPLHF.